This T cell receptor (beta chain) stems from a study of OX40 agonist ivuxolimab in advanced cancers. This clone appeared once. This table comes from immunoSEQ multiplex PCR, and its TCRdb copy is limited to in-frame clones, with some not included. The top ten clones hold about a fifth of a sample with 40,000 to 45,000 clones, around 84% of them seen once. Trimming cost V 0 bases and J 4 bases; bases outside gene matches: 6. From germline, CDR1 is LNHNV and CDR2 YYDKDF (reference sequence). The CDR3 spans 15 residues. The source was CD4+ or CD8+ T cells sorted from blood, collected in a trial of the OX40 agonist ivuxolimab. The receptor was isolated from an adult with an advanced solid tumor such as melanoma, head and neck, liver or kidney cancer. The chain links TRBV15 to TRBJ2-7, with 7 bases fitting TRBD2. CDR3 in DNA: TGTGCCACCAGCAGAGAATTACGGGGGGATTACGAGCAGTACGTC. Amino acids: CATSRELRGDYEQYV.